Below are 2 T cell receptor beta chains sequenced from a single sample in a study of T cell responses to AZD1222 COVID-19 vaccine. Profiling relied on immunoSEQ multiplex PCR, and the TCRdb table lists in-frame clones only, not all of them. This table has 90,000 to 110,000 clones, 80% to 90% appearing once. The sequencing here drew on peripheral blood, taken 28 days after the second AZD1222 dose. Receptors were obtained from an adult who received the AZD1222 COVID-19 vaccine.

The V gene is TRBV2, the J gene TRBJ2-3; D is uncertain. Trimming stripped 4 bases from V and 1 base from J, with 9 bases between. Germline loops: CDR1 SNHLY, CDR2 FYNNEI. This CDR3 spans 14 amino acids. CDR3 DNA: TGTGCCAGCAGTGGGATAATGGGCACAGATACGCAGTATTTT. It translates to CASSGIMGTDTQYF.

V and J are TRBV6-2 or TRBV6-3 and TRBJ1-2; D gene ambiguous. Trimming left V 4 bases short and J 0 bases short, with 12 bases between. The germline V gene has CDR1 MNHEY and CDR2 SVGEGT. The CDR3 consists of 15 residues. In DNA form, the CDR3 reads TGTGCCAGCAGTTTTTCTCGGACGGCTAACTATGGCTACACCTTC. This sequence encodes CASSFSRTANYGYTF.